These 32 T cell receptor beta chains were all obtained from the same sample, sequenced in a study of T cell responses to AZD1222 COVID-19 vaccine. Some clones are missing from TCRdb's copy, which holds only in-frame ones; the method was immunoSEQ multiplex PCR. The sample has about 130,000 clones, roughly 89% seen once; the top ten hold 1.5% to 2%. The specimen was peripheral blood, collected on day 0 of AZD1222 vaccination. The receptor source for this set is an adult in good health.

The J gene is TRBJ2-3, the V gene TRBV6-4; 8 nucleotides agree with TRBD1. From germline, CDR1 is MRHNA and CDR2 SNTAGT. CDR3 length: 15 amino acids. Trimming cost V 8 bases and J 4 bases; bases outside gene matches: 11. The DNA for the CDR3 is TGTGCCAGCGCATCCGGGACAGGAGCTTCAGATACGCAGTATTTT. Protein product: CASASGTGASDTQYF.

The CDR3 sequence is CATRRFTGELFF. The CDR3 DNA reads TGTGCCACCCGCCGGTTCACCGGGGAGCTGTTTTTT. The chain combines TRBV24-1 with TRBJ2-2; D remains ambiguous. V lost 9 bases and J 4 bases, leaving 8 bases between the germline ends. The CDR3 consists of 12 residues. Germline CDR1 KGHDR, CDR2 SFDVKD.

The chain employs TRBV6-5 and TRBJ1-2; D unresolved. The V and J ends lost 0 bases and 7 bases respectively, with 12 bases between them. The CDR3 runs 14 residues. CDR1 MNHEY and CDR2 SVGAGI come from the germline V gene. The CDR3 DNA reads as TGTGCCAGCAGTTACTCCGCCCCCCGCGGTGGCTACACCTTC. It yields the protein CASSYSAPRGGYTF.

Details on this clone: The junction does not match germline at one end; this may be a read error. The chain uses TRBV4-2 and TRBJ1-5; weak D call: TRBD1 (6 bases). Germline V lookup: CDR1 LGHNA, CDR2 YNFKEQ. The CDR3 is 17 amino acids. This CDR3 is CASSEEPGQISNQPQHF. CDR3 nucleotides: TGTGCCAGCAGCGAAGAGCCTGGACAGATTAGCAATCAGCCCCAGCATTTT.

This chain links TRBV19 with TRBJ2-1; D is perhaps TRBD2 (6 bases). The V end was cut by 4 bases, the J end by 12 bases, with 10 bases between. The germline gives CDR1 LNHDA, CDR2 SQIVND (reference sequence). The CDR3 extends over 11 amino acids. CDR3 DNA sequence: TGTGCCAGTAGTAGGGGGGTCGGGCAGTTCTTC. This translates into CASSRGVGQFF. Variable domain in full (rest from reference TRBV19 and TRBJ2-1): DGGITQSPKYLFRKEGQNVTLSCEQNLNHDAMYWYRQDPGQGLRLIYYSQIVNDFQKGDIAEGYSVSREKKESFPLTVTSAQKNPTAFYLCASSRGVGQFFGPGTRLTVL.

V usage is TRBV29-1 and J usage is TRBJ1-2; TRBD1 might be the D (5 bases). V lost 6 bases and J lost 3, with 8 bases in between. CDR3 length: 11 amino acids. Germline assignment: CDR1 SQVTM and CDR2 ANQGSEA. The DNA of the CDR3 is TGCAGCGTAACCAGGGACTATGGCTACACCTTC. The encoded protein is CSVTRDYGYTF.

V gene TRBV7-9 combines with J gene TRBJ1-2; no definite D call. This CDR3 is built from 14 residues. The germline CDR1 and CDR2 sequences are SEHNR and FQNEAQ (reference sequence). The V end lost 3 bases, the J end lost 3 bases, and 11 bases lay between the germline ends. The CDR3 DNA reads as TGTGCCAGCAGCTTTCCCGGGGAGGACTATGGCTACACCTTC. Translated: CASSFPGEDYGYTF.

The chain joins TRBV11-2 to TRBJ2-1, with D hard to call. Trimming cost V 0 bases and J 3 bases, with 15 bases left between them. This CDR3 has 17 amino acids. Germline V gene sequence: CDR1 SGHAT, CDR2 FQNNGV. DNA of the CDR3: TGTGCCAGCAGCTTAGATTCCCGGACCCCCGGCTACAATGAGCAGTTCTTC. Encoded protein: CASSLDSRTPGYNEQFF.

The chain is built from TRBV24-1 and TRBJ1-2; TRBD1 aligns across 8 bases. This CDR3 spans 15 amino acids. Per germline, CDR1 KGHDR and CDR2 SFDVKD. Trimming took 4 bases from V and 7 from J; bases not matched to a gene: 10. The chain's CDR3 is CATSEPGQVFAGYTF. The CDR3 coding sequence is TGTGCCACCAGTGAACCGGGACAGGTATTCGCTGGCTACACCTTC.

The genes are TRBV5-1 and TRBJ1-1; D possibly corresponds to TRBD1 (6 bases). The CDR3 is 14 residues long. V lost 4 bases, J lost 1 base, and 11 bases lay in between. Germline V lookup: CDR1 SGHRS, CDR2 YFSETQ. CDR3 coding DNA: TGCGCCAGCAGCCTACAGGGTACGAACACTGAAGCTTTCTTT. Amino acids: CASSLQGTNTEAFF. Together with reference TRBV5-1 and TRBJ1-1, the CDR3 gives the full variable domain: KAGVTQTPRYLIKTRGQQVTLSCSPISGHRSVSWYQQTPGQGLQFLFEYFSETQRNKGNFPGRFSGRQFSNSRSEMNVSTLELGDSALYLCASSLQGTNTEAFFGQGTRLTVV.

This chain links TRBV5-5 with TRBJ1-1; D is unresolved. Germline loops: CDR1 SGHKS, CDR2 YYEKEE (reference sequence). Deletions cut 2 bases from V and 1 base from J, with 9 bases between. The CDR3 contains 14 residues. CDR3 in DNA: TGTGCCAGCAGCTTCTCGACGAGGAACACTGAAGCTTTCTTT. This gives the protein CASSFSTRNTEAFF.

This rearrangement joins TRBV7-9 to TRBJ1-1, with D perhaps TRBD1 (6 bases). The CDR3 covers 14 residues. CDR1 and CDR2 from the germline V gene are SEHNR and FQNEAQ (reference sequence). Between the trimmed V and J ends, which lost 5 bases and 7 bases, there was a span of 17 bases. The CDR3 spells CASSTQGRDGEAFF. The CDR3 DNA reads TGTGCCAGCAGCACACAGGGACGGGATGGTGAAGCTTTCTTT.

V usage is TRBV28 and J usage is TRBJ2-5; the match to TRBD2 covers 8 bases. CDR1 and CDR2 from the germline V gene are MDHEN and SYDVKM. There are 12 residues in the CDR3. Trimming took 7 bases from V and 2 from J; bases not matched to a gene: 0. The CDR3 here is CASTGGQETQYF. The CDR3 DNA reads TGTGCCAGCACGGGAGGGCAAGAGACCCAGTACTTC.

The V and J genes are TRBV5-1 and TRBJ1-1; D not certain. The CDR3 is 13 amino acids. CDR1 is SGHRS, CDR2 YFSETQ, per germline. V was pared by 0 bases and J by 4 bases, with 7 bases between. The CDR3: CASSLDTSTEAFF. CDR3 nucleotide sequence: TGCGCCAGCAGCTTGGACACGAGCACTGAAGCTTTCTTT.

The CDR3 DNA follows: TGTGCCATCAGTGAAGAAGGGGTGTTCAATCAGCCCCAGCATTTT. Encoded protein: CAISEEGVFNQPQHF. V is TRBV10-3 and J is TRBJ1-5; TRBD1 is a possible D gene (5 bases). Deletions cut 3 bases from V and 3 bases from J, with 12 bases between. This CDR3 is 15 amino acids long. Germline V gene lookup returns CDR1 ENHRY and CDR2 SYGVKD.

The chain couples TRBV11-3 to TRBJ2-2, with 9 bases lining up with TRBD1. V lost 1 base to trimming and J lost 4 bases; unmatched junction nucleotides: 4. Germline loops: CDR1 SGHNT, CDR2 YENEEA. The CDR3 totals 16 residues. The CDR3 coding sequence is TGTGCCAGCAGCTTAGGGACAGGGGACGGCACCGGGGAGCTGTTTTTT. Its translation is CASSLGTGDGTGELFF.

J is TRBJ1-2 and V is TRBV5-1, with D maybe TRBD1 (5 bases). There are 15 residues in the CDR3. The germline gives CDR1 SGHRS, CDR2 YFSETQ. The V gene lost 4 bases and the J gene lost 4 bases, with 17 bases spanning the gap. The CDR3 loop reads CASSVSGTGGYGYTF. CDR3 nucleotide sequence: TGCGCCAGCAGCGTATCCGGGACGGGGGGCTATGGCTACACCTTC. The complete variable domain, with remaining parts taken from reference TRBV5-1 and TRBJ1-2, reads KAGVTQTPRYLIKTRGQQVTLSCSPISGHRSVSWYQQTPGQGLQFLFEYFSETQRNKGNFPGRFSGRQFSNSRSEMNVSTLELGDSALYLCASSVSGTGGYGYTFGSGTRLTVV.

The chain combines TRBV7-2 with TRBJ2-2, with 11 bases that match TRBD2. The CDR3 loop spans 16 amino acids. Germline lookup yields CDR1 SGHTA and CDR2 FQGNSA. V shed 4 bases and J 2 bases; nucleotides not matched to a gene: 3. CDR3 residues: CASSSGLAVNTGELFF. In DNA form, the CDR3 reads TGTGCCAGCAGCTCGGGACTAGCGGTTAACACCGGGGAGCTGTTTTTT.

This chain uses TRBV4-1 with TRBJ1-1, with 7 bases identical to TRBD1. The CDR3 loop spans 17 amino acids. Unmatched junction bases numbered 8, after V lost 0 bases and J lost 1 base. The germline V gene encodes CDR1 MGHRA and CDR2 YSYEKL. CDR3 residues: CASSQDSTGTRNTEAFF. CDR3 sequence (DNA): TGCGCCAGCAGCCAAGATTCGACAGGGACGCGGAACACTGAAGCTTTCTTT.

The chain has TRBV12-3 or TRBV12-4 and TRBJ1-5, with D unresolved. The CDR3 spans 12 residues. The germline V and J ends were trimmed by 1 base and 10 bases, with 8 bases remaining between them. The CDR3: CASSLEGGPQHF. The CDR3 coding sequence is TGTGCCAGCAGTTTAGAGGGTGGACCCCAGCATTTT.

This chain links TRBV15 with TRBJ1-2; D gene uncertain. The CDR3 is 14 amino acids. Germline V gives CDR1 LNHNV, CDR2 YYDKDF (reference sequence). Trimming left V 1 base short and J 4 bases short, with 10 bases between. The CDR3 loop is CATSRGSATYGYTF. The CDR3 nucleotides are TGTGCCACCAGCAGAGGTTCGGCCACCTATGGCTACACCTTC.

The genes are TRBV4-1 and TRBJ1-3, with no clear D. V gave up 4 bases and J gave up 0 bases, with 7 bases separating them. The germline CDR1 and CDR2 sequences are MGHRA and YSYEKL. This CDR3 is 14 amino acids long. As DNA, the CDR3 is TGCGCCAGCAGCCTTTTAAGCTCTGGAAACACCATATATTTT. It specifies CASSLLSSGNTIYF.

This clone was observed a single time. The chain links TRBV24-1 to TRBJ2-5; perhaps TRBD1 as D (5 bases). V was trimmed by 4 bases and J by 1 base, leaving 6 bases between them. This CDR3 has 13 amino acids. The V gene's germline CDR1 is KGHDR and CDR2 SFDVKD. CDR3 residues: CATSDRVQETQYF. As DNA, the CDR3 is TGTGCCACCAGTGACAGGGTCCAAGAGACCCAGTACTTC.

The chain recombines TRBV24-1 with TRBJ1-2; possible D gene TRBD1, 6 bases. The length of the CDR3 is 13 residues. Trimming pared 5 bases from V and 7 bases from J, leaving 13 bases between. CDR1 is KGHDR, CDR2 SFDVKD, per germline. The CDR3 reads CATSAGETLGYTF. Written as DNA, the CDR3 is TGTGCCACCAGTGCAGGGGAAACTCTTGGCTACACCTTC.

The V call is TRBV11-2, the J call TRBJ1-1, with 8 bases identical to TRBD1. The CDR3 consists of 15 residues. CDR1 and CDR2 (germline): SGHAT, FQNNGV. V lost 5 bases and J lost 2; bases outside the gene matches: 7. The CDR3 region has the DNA TGTGCCAGCAGCCCTAGGACAGGGACTAACACTGAAGCTTTCTTT. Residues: CASSPRTGTNTEAFF. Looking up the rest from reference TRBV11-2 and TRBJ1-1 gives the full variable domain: EAGVAQSPRYKIIEKRQSVAFWCNPISGHATLYWYQQILGQGPKLLIQFQNNGVVDDSQLPKDRFSAERLKGVDSTLKIQPAKLEDSAVYLCASSPRTGTNTEAFFGQGTRLTVV.

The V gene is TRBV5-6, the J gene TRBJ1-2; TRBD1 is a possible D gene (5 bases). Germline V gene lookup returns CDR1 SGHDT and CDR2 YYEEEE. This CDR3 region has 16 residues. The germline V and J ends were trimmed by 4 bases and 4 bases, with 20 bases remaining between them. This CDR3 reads CASSNLGQPPSYGYTF. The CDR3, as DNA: TGTGCCAGCAGCAACTTGGGGCAGCCACCGTCCTATGGCTACACCTTC.

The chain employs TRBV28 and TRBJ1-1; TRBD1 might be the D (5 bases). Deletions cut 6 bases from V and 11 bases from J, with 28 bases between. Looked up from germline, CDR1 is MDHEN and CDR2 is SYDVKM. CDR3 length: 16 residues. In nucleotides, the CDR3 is TGTGCCAGCAGGAATTCGGGACTACTAAAGCTCCGGGGGGCTTTCTTT. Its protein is CASRNSGLLKLRGAFF.

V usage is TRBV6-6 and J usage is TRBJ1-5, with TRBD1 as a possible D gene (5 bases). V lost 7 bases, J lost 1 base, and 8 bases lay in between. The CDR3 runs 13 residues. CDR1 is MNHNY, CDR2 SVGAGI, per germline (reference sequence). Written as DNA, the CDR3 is TGTGCCAGCATGCGGGACAGCAATCAGCCCCAGCATTTT. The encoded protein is CASMRDSNQPQHF.

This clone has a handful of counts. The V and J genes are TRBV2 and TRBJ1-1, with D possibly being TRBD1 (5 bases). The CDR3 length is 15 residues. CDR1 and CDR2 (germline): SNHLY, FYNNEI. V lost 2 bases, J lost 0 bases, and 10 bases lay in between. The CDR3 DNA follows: TGTGCCAGCAGTGAAATCGGCAGGGTGAACACTGAAGCTTTCTTT. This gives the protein CASSEIGRVNTEAFF.

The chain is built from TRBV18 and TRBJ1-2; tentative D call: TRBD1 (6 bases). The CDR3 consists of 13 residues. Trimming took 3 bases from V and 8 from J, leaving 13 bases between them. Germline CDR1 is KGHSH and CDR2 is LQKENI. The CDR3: CASSPGAGEGYTF. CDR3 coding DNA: TGTGCCAGCTCACCCGGGGCAGGGGAAGGCTACACCTTC.

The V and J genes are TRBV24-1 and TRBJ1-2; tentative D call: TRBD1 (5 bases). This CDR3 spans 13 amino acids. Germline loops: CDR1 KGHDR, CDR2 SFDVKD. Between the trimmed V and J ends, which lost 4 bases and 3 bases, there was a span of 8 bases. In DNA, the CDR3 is TGTGCCACCAGTGACGGCAGGGACTATGGCTACACCTTC. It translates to CATSDGRDYGYTF.

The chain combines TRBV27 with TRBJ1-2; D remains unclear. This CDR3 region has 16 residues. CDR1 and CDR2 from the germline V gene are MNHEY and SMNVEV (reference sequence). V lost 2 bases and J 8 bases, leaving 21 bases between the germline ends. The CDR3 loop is CASSLGEVRILGGYTF. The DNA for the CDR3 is TGTGCCAGCAGTTTAGGGGAGGTAAGGATTCTCGGGGGCTACACCTTC.